These 18 T cell receptor beta chains share one sample of origin, sequenced in a study of blood T cell repertoires in COVID-19. Profiling relied on immunoSEQ multiplex PCR, and the TCRdb table lists in-frame clones only, not all of them. The sample has roughly 16,000 clones; 85% to 95% are singletons. The material sequenced was peripheral blood. The receptors shown here come from a human donor in a cohort sampled during active COVID-19.

In its sample, this clone was seen once. This chain uses TRBV9 with TRBJ2-5, with 7 bases aligning to TRBD1. J was trimmed by 5 bases and V by 3 bases; bases with no gene match: 13. The CDR3 consists of 16 residues. Per the germline V gene, CDR1 is SGDLS and CDR2 is YYNGEE. The CDR3 sequence: CASSDPWSGGGETQYF. The CDR3 DNA is TGTGCCAGCAGCGACCCATGGTCAGGGGGTGGGGAGACCCAGTACTTC. The whole variable domain, remainder taken from reference TRBV9 and TRBJ2-5, is DSGVTQTPKHLITATGQRVTLRCSPRSGDLSVYWYQQSLDQGLQFLIQYYNGEERAKGNILERFSAQQFPDLHSELNLSSLELGDSALYFCASSDPWSGGGETQYFGPGTRLLVL.

The chain is built from TRBV28 and TRBJ2-1, with 11 bases identical to TRBD2. The trim removed 7 bases at V and 11 bases at J, leaving 7 bases unmatched. The germline V gene encodes CDR1 MDHEN and CDR2 SYDVKM. The CDR3 consists of 13 residues. The CDR3 bases are TGTGCCAGCAACACACTAGCGGGAGCACAGCAGTTCTTC. Protein sequence: CASNTLAGAQQFF.

V gene TRBV5-5 combines with J gene TRBJ1-1, with a weak D call TRBD1 (6 bases). The CDR3 totals 14 residues. Trimming took 4 bases from V and 3 from J, leaving 13 bases between them. Germline-derived CDR1 and CDR2 are SGHKS and YYEKEE (reference sequence). CDR3 DNA: TGTGCCAGCAGCCTCAGGGGATCGCACACTGAAGCTTTCTTT. Translated: CASSLRGSHTEAFF.

This chain connects TRBV30 to TRBJ2-4; 8 bases match TRBD1. V was clipped by 3 bases and J by 2 bases; unmatched bases: 3. Germline CDR1 GTSNPN, CDR2 SVGIG (reference sequence). This CDR3 is 14 amino acids long. For the CDR3, the DNA is TGTGCCTGGAGCACAGGGGGGTCCAAAAACATTCAGTACTTC. Translating it yields CAWSTGGSKNIQYF.

This rearrangement joins TRBV5-4 to TRBJ2-3; TRBD1 is a possible D gene (6 bases). The germline CDR1 and CDR2 sequences are SGHNT and YYREEE (reference sequence). Trimming removed 2 bases at V and 5 bases at J, with 18 bases between. The CDR3 runs 16 residues. DNA for the CDR3: TGTGCCAGCAGCTTCCGGACAGAAATTGGAGTAGATACGCAGTATTTT. Amino acid sequence: CASSFRTEIGVDTQYF.

The rearrangement links TRBV11-2 to TRBJ2-2; D is perhaps TRBD1 (7 bases). In germline, CDR1 is SGHAT, CDR2 FQNNGV. V shed 5 bases and J shed 0 bases, with 13 bases lying between them. CDR3 length: 16 amino acids. CDR3 region: CASSRQGGPNTGELFF. The CDR3 DNA sequence: TGTGCCAGCAGCCGACAGGGAGGTCCGAACACCGGGGAGCTGTTTTTT.

V gene TRBV14 combines with J gene TRBJ2-1; 9 bases fit TRBD2. Germline assignment: CDR1 SGHDN and CDR2 FVKESK. V lost 6 bases to trimming and J lost 8 bases; unmatched junction nucleotides: 17. The CDR3 sequence is 17 residues long. CDR3 DNA sequence: TGTGCCAGCAGTAGGCGGATCCTAGCGGGGATTCGGGATGAGCAGTTCTTC. It specifies CASSRRILAGIRDEQFF.

This sequence joins TRBV2 and TRBJ2-3; D remains unclear. The CDR3 sequence is 15 residues long. The V end was cut by 1 base, the J end by 0 bases, with 8 bases between. Germline values: CDR1 SNHLY, CDR2 FYNNEI. The CDR3 bases are TGTGCCAGCAGTGAAGACAGCACTAGCACAGATACGCAGTATTTT. Translating gives CASSEDSTSTDTQYF.

CDR3 residues: CASSLSRAGTTYNEQFF. CDR3 in DNA: TGTGCCAGCAGCTTAAGCCGTGCCGGGACTACTTACAATGAGCAGTTCTTC. This chain links TRBV7-2 with TRBJ2-1, with 7 bases aligning to TRBD2. The V gene end was trimmed by 2 bases and the J gene end by 4 bases; junction bases not matched to a gene: 11. CDR3 length equals 17 residues. Germline loops: CDR1 SGHTA, CDR2 FQGNSA.

J is TRBJ1-1 and V is TRBV5-6; D ambiguous. The CDR3 runs 14 residues. Trimming removed 0 bases at V and 1 base at J, with 7 bases between. The germline gives CDR1 SGHDT, CDR2 YYEEEE. CDR3 residues: CASSLGWANTEAFF. CDR3 in DNA: TGTGCCAGCAGCTTGGGCTGGGCGAACACTGAAGCTTTCTTT.

The chain joins TRBV11-2 to TRBJ1-3, with TRBD1 identical over 7 bases. Germline V gives CDR1 SGHAT, CDR2 FQNNGV. The length of the CDR3 is 18 residues. The V segment lost 5 bases and the J segment 0 bases; nucleotides outside the gene matches: 13. The CDR3 spells CASSRFPGQSISGNTIYF. In DNA form, the CDR3 reads TGTGCCAGCAGCCGGTTTCCGGGACAGTCCATCTCTGGAAACACCATATATTTT. Based on the CDR3 plus reference TRBV11-2 and TRBJ1-3, the full variable domain is EAGVAQSPRYKIIEKRQSVAFWCNPISGHATLYWYQQILGQGPKLLIQFQNNGVVDDSQLPKDRFSAERLKGVDSTLKIQPAKLEDSAVYLCASSRFPGQSISGNTIYFGEGSWLTVV.

The CDR3 coding sequence is TGTGCCACCAGCACCCAAACAGGGGGCGTAGAGACCCAGTACTTC. Amino acids: CATSTQTGGVETQYF. V usage is TRBV15 and J usage is TRBJ2-5, with 9 bases identical to TRBD1. The CDR3 runs 15 residues. Germline CDR1 LNHNV, CDR2 YYDKDF (reference sequence). The V and J ends lost 4 bases and 4 bases, in that order; junction bases with no gene match: 7.

This chain connects TRBV3-1 (or the pseudogene TRBV3-2) to TRBJ1-2, with a weak D call TRBD1 (6 bases). The V end was cut by 4 bases, the J end by 7 bases, with 16 bases between. Germline V gene lookup returns CDR1 LGHDT and CDR2 YNNKEL (reference sequence). CDR3 length equals 14 residues. CDR3 in DNA: TGTGCCAGCAGCCCCAGGGGACACAACCTTGGCTACACCTTC. Translating gives CASSPRGHNLGYTF.

The CDR3 sequence is CAWSPRGPRSRELFF. The DNA of the CDR3 is TGTGCCTGGAGTCCCAGGGGGCCCCGTTCCCGGGAGCTGTTTTTT. The chain carries TRBV30 and TRBJ2-2; 8 positions agree with TRBD1. CDR3 length: 15 residues. J lost 9 bases, V lost 2 bases, and 11 bases had no gene match. Germline assignment: CDR1 GTSNPN and CDR2 SVGIG (reference sequence). Filled out from reference TRBV30 and TRBJ2-2, the complete variable domain reads SQTIHQWPATLVQPVGSPLSLECTVEGTSNPNLYWYRQAAGRGLQLLFYSVGIGQISSEVPQNLSASRPQDRQFILSSKKLLLSDSGFYLCAWSPRGPRSRELFFGEGSRLTVL.

The chain couples TRBV3-1 (or the pseudogene TRBV3-2) to TRBJ2-2; 8 nucleotides agree with TRBD2. Per germline, CDR1 LGHDT and CDR2 YNNKEL (reference sequence). The CDR3 is made up of 15 amino acids. J gave up 3 bases and V 3 bases, and 3 bases lay outside the gene matches. CDR3 sequence (DNA): TGTGCCAGCAGCCATGCGGGAGGACACACCGGGGAGCTGTTTTTT. Translating it yields CASSHAGGHTGELFF.

The chain combines TRBV6-5 with TRBJ1-3, with TRBD1 matching 10 bases. The CDR3 extends over 15 amino acids. J gave up 4 bases and V 7 bases, and 7 bases lay outside the gene matches. From germline, CDR1 is MNHEY and CDR2 SVGAGI. CDR3 region: CASKQTGGNGNTIYF. CDR3 in DNA: TGTGCCAGCAAACAGACAGGGGGCAACGGAAACACCATATATTTT.

The chain links TRBV5-6 to TRBJ1-6; D not resolved. CDR3 length: 16 amino acids. The V gene's germline CDR1 is SGHDT and CDR2 YYEEEE. The V and J ends lost 1 base and 6 bases respectively, with 14 bases between them. Here the CDR3 reads CASSLRVVSSNSPLHF. The CDR3 DNA sequence: TGTGCCAGCAGCTTGCGGGTCGTGAGTAGTAATTCACCCCTCCACTTT. The variable domain in full, with the rest retrieved from reference TRBV5-6 and TRBJ1-6, is DAGVTQSPTHLIKTRGQQVTLRCSPKSGHDTVSWYQQALGQGPQFIFQYYEEEERQRGNFPDRFSGHQFPNYSSELNVNALLLGDSALYLCASSLRVVSSNSPLHFGNGTRLTVT.

Comment on this clone: The junction differs from germline at one of its ends, possibly a read error. The J gene is TRBJ2-7, the V gene TRBV7-7, with 12 positions matching TRBD2. Germline assignment: CDR1 SSHAT and CDR2 FNYEAQ (reference sequence). This CDR3 contains 16 residues. Here the CDR3 DNA reads TGTGCTAGCAGCCGTCTATCTAGCGGGGGGGCTTACGAGCAGTACTTC. Translated, it gives CASSRLSSGGAYEQYF.